The 2 T cell receptor beta chains in this list originate from one sample, sequenced in a study of CXCR3-negative and CXCR3-positive naive CD8 T cells (dated by TCRdb to the late 2010s). Sequencing used a NextSeq 550. The Human TCR Profiling Kit (MiLaboratory) was used to make UMI-labeled 5' RACE TRB cDNA libraries. TCRdb reprocessed the reads; each CDR3 protein sequence makes one entry, and DNA is unavailable. This sample's listing comprises 92,000 or so distinct CDR3 sequences. The top ten clonotypes cover 0.95% to 1.4% of the sample. The sequenced sample consisted of naive CXCR3- CD8+ T cells from blood. The cell subset or site label for this specimen denotes: CD45RO-CCR7+CD27+CD95- naive CD8+ T cells lacking CXCR3 (TNR3-). The receptors stem from a human donor in good health. Some clones in this sample may be carry-over from other donors' samples.

The chain couples TRBV5-8 to TRBJ2-7. Looked up from germline, CDR1 is SGHTS and CDR2 is YDEGEE. The CDR3 consists of 15 residues. This chain's CDR3 is CASSLGPDGSYEQYF.

V is TRBV29-1 and J is TRBJ1-1. Germline V gene data show CDR1 as SQVTM and CDR2 as ANQGSEA. The CDR3 has 12 residues. The CDR3 is CSVESGGPEAFF.